A selection of T cell receptor beta chains follows, all from one sample in a study of post-analysis software for immune sequencing data. TCRdb re-called the PCR reads with MiXCR, one entry per CDR3 protein. This sample has 740,000 or so distinct CDR3 sequences; roughly 50% occur once, and the top ten carry roughly 4.4%. Sequencing was done on a sample of blood. Every receptor here comes from a girl aged 10 to 17 with multiple sclerosis. CDR3s include the opening cysteine and the closing phenylalanine or tryptophan. The D gene is left open where the match is weak. Size is omitted from some rows. Given values are once, few, many or a class for expanded clones.

few TRBJ2-1 TRBV7-6 NA CASSSTGAGAYNEQFF TGTGCCAGCAGCTCCACCGGAGCGGGTGCCTACAATGAGCAGTTCTTC
few TRBJ2-7 TRBV27 TRBD1 CASSVPGQGTYEQYF TGTGCCAGCAGTGTGCCGGGACAGGGAACCTACGAGCAGTACTTC
NA TRBJ1-2 TRBV5-1 TRBD1 CASSLGTGTIGYTF TGCGCCAGCAGCTTGGGGACAGGAACGATCGGCTACACCTTC
few TRBJ2-7 TRBV15 NA CATSRDRGPSPYEQYF TGTGCCACCAGCAGAGATCGGGGACCGTCACCCTACGAGCAGTACTTC
NA TRBJ2-3 TRBV29-1 TRBD1 CSVSGQGAGGPDTQYF TGCAGCGTCTCGGGACAGGGGGCCGGAGGCCCAGATACGCAGTATTTT
NA TRBJ2-3 TRBV5-1 NA CASSFEATDTQYF TGCGCCAGCAGCTTCGAGGCCACAGATACGCAGTATTTT
NA TRBJ2-7 TRBV25-1 NA CASSPTFSSYEQYF TGTGCCAGCAGTCCGACATTTTCCTCCTACGAGCAGTACTTC
NA TRBJ1-1 TRBV20-1 NA CSAARVGTEAFF TGCAGTGCCGCGAGGGTGGGCACTGAAGCTTTCTTT
NA TRBJ2-5 TRBV20-1 NA CSASWRQMRPKETQYF TGCAGTGCTAGTTGGCGGCAAATGAGGCCAAAAGAGACCCAGTACTTC
NA TRBJ2-3 TRBV12-3/TRBV12-4 TRBD2 CASSPDRTSGTGTDTQYF TGTGCCAGCAGTCCAGACAGGACTAGCGGGACGGGGACAGATACGCAGTATTTT
NA TRBJ2-3 TRBV4-2 NA CASRLKGTSTDTQYF TGTGCCAGCAGGTTGAAGGGGACTAGCACAGATACGCAGTATTTT
NA TRBJ2-3 TRBV29-1 NA CSVEDPTRFSDTQYF TGCAGCGTTGAAGATCCCACGCGATTCTCAGATACGCAGTATTTT
few TRBJ2-3 TRBV29-1 NA CSVEVGADTQYF TGCAGCGTTGAAGTGGGAGCAGATACGCAGTATTTT
NA TRBJ2-1 TRBV5-1 TRBD1 CASSLVQGAMNEQFF TGCGCCAGCAGCTTGGTTCAGGGGGCTATGAATGAGCAGTTCTTC
few TRBJ2-1 TRBV29-1 NA CSVVKGVFGQFF TGCAGCGTTGTGAAGGGGGTCTTCGGGCAGTTCTTC
NA TRBJ2-7 TRBV5-1 NA CTSRRTESYEQYF TGCACCAGCAGGAGGACTGAGTCCTACGAGCAGTACTTC
NA TRBJ2-3 TRBV5-1 NA CASSGGRTFPTDTQYF TGCGCCAGCAGTGGGGGTCGAACCTTCCCCACAGATACGCAGTATTTT
NA TRBJ2-3 TRBV5-1 NA CASSFWQGNKIVPDTQYF TGCGCCAGCAGCTTTTGGCAGGGGAATAAGATAGTCCCAGATACGCAGTATTTT
NA TRBJ2-7 TRBV20-1 NA CSALGRRGSTYEQYF TGCAGTGCTCTCGGGCGGAGAGGCAGCACCTACGAGCAGTACTTC
NA TRBJ2-7 TRBV3-1 TRBD2 CASSQIGLAGDYEQYF TGTGCCAGCAGCCAAATTGGACTAGCGGGAGACTACGAGCAGTACTTC
NA TRBJ2-1 TRBV20-1 TRBD2 CSAIPRGWDEQFF TGCAGTGCTATACCGCGGGGGTGGGATGAGCAGTTCTTC
NA TRBJ2-1 TRBV7-8 NA CASSWRPATLNEQFF TGTGCCAGCAGCTGGAGACCAGCGACTTTAAATGAGCAGTTCTTC
NA TRBJ2-7 TRBV29-1 NA CSVLGRAYEQYF TGCAGCGTTCTCGGACGGGCCTACGAGCAGTACTTC
NA TRBJ1-1 TRBV5-1 NA CASSPMGLDQSEAFF TGCGCCAGCAGTCCAATGGGGTTGGACCAAAGCGAAGCTTTCTTT
NA TRBJ1-4 TRBV5-1 NA CASSRALIDGIDEKLFF TGCGCCAGCAGCCGGGCCCTAATTGACGGGATTGACGAAAAACTGTTTTTT
NA TRBJ2-3 TRBV4-2 NA CASSQAPTRTDTQYF TGTGCCAGCAGCCAAGCCCCGACTAGAACTGATACGCAGTATTTT
NA TRBJ2-7 TRBV7-2 TRBD2 CASSLVGTSGGKNEQYF TGTGCCAGCAGCTTAGTCGGGACTAGCGGGGGGAAGAACGAGCAGTACTTC